The 25 T cell receptor beta chains presented below share a single source sample, sequenced in a study of intratumoral heterogeneity in liver cancer. The library was prepared using the immunoSEQ multiplex PCR assay. The table was pulled from immuneACCESS by TCRdb, which kept in-frame rearrangements only. Such tables lose some clones; where checked, under half of the loss comes from unresolved V genes, and the rest has no known cause. Within this sample are about 6,200 clones, with 70% to 80% of them counted one time only. In total, the top ten clones hold around 42% of the sample. The H label marked samples taken from distinct, geographically separated regions of the hepatocellular carcinoma nodule. The material sequenced was tumor tissue, taken before any cancer treatment. The receptor source for this set is a woman in her 70s with hepatocellular carcinoma.

The rearrangement links TRBV19 to TRBJ2-5, with 14 bases matching TRBD2. Trimming removed 3 bases from V and 2 bases from J; junction bases left unmatched: 2. The germline gives CDR1 LNHDA, CDR2 SQIVND (reference sequence). The CDR3 is made up of 16 amino acids. CDR3 protein: CASSIGTSGGQETQYF. CDR3 nucleotides: TGTGCCAGTAGTATCGGGACTAGCGGGGGACAAGAGACCCAGTACTTC.

V and J are TRBV12-2 and TRBJ2-1; the D call in the table, TRBD2, was not verified against the DNA. TRBV12-2 is described as a pseudogene. CDR3 length: 18 amino acids. The CDR3 sequence is CASRFLKGLAGEYNEQFF. Written as DNA, the CDR3 is TGTGCAAGTCGCTTCCTTAAGGGACTAGCGGGAGAATACAATGAGCAGTTCTTC.

The chain combines TRBV18 with TRBJ2-3; perhaps TRBD2 as D (5 bases). V lost 6 bases, J lost 0 bases, and 19 bases lay in between. Germline assignment: CDR1 KGHSH and CDR2 LQKENI. The CDR3 runs 17 residues. CDR3 residues: CASSPRTGLSSTDTQYF. In DNA, the CDR3 is TGTGCCAGCTCTCCCCGGACTGGCCTTTCTAGCACAGATACGCAGTATTTT. Drawing the rest from reference TRBV18 and TRBJ2-3, the complete variable domain is NAGVMQNPRHLVRRRGQEARLRCSPMKGHSHVYWYRQLPEEGLKFMVYLQKENIIDESGMPKERFSAEFPKEGPSILRIQQVVRGDSAAYFCASSPRTGLSSTDTQYFGPGTRLTVL.

This clone was detected a few times. The V and J genes are TRBV28 and TRBJ2-7; the D call may be TRBD1 or TRBD2 (6 bases each). The V end lost 1 base, the J end lost 7 bases, and 14 bases lay between the germline ends. The CDR3 totals 14 residues. Germline CDR1 MDHEN, CDR2 SYDVKM. The CDR3 DNA sequence: TGTGCCAGCAGTTTATTTTCTAGGGGGGTAGAGCAGTACTTC. It codes for CASSLFSRGVEQYF.

This clone was recorded once. The CDR3: CASSRHGGTSSGANVLTF. CDR3 nucleotide sequence: TGTGCCAGCAGCCGCCACGGGGGGACAAGCTCTGGGGCCAACGTCCTGACTTTC. This chain joins TRBV28 and TRBJ2-6, with D maybe TRBD2 (7 bases). V lost 6 bases and J 0 bases, leaving 18 bases between the germline ends. Germline V gives CDR1 MDHEN, CDR2 SYDVKM. The CDR3 has 18 residues.

The rearrangement joins TRBV24-1 to TRBJ2-2; D perhaps matches TRBD1 (5 bases). The V end was cut by 7 bases, the J end by 4 bases, with 12 bases between. From germline, CDR1 is KGHDR and CDR2 SFDVKD. The CDR3 runs 14 residues. CDR3 protein: CATSPTGSTGELFF. The CDR3 nucleotides are TGTGCCACCAGCCCAACAGGATCCACCGGGGAGCTGTTTTTT.

V gene TRBV10-2 combines with J gene TRBJ2-7; TRBD2 matches at 15 bases. Germline-derived CDR1 and CDR2 are WSHSY and SAAADI. V lost 7 bases to trimming and J lost 7 bases; unmatched junction nucleotides: 11. The CDR3 totals 16 residues. In nucleotides, the CDR3 is TGCGCCAGCACCAAAGGACTAGCGGGAGGGCCGGGAGAGCAGTACTTC. It is translated as CASTKGLAGGPGEQYF.

The V and J genes are TRBV11-2 and TRBJ1-1; D is uncertain. CDR1 and CDR2 (germline): SGHAT, FQNNGV. The CDR3 spans 12 residues. V lost 1 base and J lost 10, with 10 bases in between. The CDR3 DNA sequence: TGTGCCAGCAGCTTAGTGCGGGGAGTAGCTTTCTTT. Translated, it gives CASSLVRGVAFF.

This chain uses TRBV10-1 with TRBJ2-3, with unresolved D. V shed 6 bases and J shed 6 bases, with 10 bases lying between them. The CDR3 is 12 amino acids. The germline gives CDR1 WNHNN, CDR2 SYGVQD (reference sequence). This CDR3 is CASSELGDTQYF. Written as DNA, the CDR3 is TGCGCCAGCAGCGAACTCGGGGATACGCAGTATTTT.

The chain links TRBV23-1 to TRBJ2-5; either TRBD1 or TRBD2 may fit D (5 bases each). TRBV23-1 is sorted into the ORF group, with uncertain function. The V end was cut by 8 bases, the J end by 5 bases, with 18 bases between. This CDR3 is 14 amino acids long. CDR3 coding DNA: TGCGCCAGCGGCCAGGGACGGGTGGTGGAGACCCAGTACTTC. Its protein product is CASGQGRVVETQYF.

V is TRBV19 and J is TRBJ1-6; a weak D match, TRBD1 (6 bases). The CDR3 runs to 14 residues. CDR1 and CDR2 (germline): LNHDA, SQIVND (reference sequence). The ends were cut back, 5 bases at V and 4 bases at J, with 9 bases in the middle. This CDR3 reads CASSSGHYNSPLHF. For the CDR3, the DNA is TGTGCCAGTAGTTCGGGACATTATAATTCACCCCTCCACTTT.

This sequence joins TRBV19 and TRBJ2-1; D could derive from TRBD1 or TRBD2 (6 bases each). CDR1 LNHDA and CDR2 SQIVND come from the germline V gene (reference sequence). The germline V and J ends were trimmed by 0 bases and 8 bases, with 14 bases remaining between them. This CDR3 has 15 amino acids. The chain's CDR3 is CASSIDPGARDEQFF. The DNA for the CDR3 is TGTGCCAGTAGTATAGATCCGGGGGCGAGAGATGAGCAGTTCTTC.

The V call is TRBV6-5, the J call TRBJ1-5; D is ambiguous. This CDR3 has 15 residues. The V end lost 7 bases, the J end lost 0 bases, and 13 bases lay between the germline ends. Germline V gives CDR1 MNHEY, CDR2 SVGAGI. CDR3 DNA sequence: TGTGCCAGCACTTTGACGCAGTATAGCAATCAGCCCCAGCATTTT. Translated, it gives CASTLTQYSNQPQHF.

This clone was observed once. This chain links TRBV6-5 with TRBJ1-1; D is undetermined. The CDR3 contains 14 residues. V dropped 4 bases and J dropped 0 bases, with 9 bases sitting between them. Germline V gene lookup returns CDR1 MNHEY and CDR2 SVGAGI. This chain's CDR3 is CASSLDGMNTEAFF. The DNA for the CDR3 is TGTGCCAGCAGTTTGGACGGAATGAACACTGAAGCTTTCTTT.

The chain is built from TRBV9 and TRBJ2-2; D is uncertain. The CDR3 has 15 residues. V dropped 0 bases and J dropped 2 bases, with 8 bases sitting between them. From germline, CDR1 is SGDLS and CDR2 YYNGEE. Here the CDR3 DNA reads TGTGCCAGCAGCGTAGGGCCGGGTAACACCGGGGAGCTGTTTTTT. Translation: CASSVGPGNTGELFF.

The genes are TRBV3-1 (or the pseudogene TRBV3-2) and TRBJ2-7, with 8 bases fitting TRBD1. The germline V gene has CDR1 LGHDT and CDR2 YNNKEL (reference sequence). Trimming removed 4 bases from V and 1 base from J; junction bases left unmatched: 6. The CDR3 is made up of 15 amino acids. CDR3 nucleotide sequence: TGTGCCAGCAGCCTAGGGACAGGCTCATCCTACGAGCAGTACTTC. This codes for CASSLGTGSSYEQYF.

By proportion, this clone is medium-sized. The rearrangement links TRBV4-2 to TRBJ2-1; 7 nucleotides align to TRBD2. V trimming: 2 bases; J trimming: 7 bases; junction bases outside the gene matches: 14. The CDR3 length is 17 residues. CDR1 LGHNA and CDR2 YNFKEQ come from the germline V gene. The CDR3: CASSQSSGGLGGNEQFF. The CDR3 DNA follows: TGTGCCAGCAGCCAATCCTCGGGAGGACTAGGAGGTAATGAGCAGTTCTTC.

V usage is TRBV5-1 and J usage is TRBJ2-7; D remains unclear. Per the germline V gene, CDR1 is SGHRS and CDR2 is YFSETQ. Trimming stripped 4 bases from V and 6 bases from J, with 11 bases between. The CDR3 is 12 residues long. CDR3 sequence (DNA): TGCGCCAGCAGCCCATCCATGGGCGAGCAGTACTTC. Its translation: CASSPSMGEQYF.

The genes are TRBV19 and TRBJ1-1; D gene ambiguous. Trimming removed 4 bases at V and 0 bases at J, with 15 bases between. Per the germline V gene, CDR1 is LNHDA and CDR2 is SQIVND (reference sequence). The CDR3 runs to 16 residues. DNA for the CDR3: TGTGCCAGTAGTACGGGGTACCCGATCATGAACACTGAAGCTTTCTTT. This sequence encodes CASSTGYPIMNTEAFF.

This chain connects TRBV28 to TRBJ1-6; D unresolved. Trimming took off 7 bases at V and 9 bases at J, with 13 bases between the two ends. The CDR3 length is 13 residues. CDR1 and CDR2 (germline): MDHEN, SYDVKM. The CDR3 loop is CASTSVWASPLHF. The CDR3 bases are TGTGCCAGCACCTCTGTGTGGGCTTCACCCCTCCACTTT. The entire variable domain, with the rest obtained from reference TRBV28 and TRBJ1-6, is as follows: DVKVTQSSRYLVKRTGEKVFLECVQDMDHENMFWYRQDPGLGLRLIYFSYDVKMKEKGDIPEGYSVSREKKERFSLILESASTNQTSMYLCASTSVWASPLHFGNGTRLTVT.

This clone has only one observation. V is TRBV6-1 and J is TRBJ1-1; a weak D match, TRBD1 (6 bases). The germline V gene has CDR1 MNHNS and CDR2 SASEGT. The V end was cut by 3 bases, the J end by 1 base, with 12 bases between. The CDR3 covers 15 residues. CDR3: CASSERGHRNTEAFF. As DNA, the CDR3 is TGTGCCAGCAGTGAGAGGGGACACCGGAACACTGAAGCTTTCTTT.

The rearrangement joins TRBV19 to TRBJ1-1, with unresolved D. Trimming cost V 4 bases and J 4 bases, with 7 bases left between them. Germline V CDR1 and CDR2: LNHDA, SQIVND (reference sequence). This CDR3 has 12 amino acids. CDR3 bases: TGTGCCAGTAGTACCCTACCCACTGAAGCTTTCTTT. Translated: CASSTLPTEAFF.

The gene calls are TRBV6-5 and TRBJ2-3; D is possibly TRBD2 (6 bases). This CDR3 region has 14 residues. Germline V gene lookup returns CDR1 MNHEY and CDR2 SVGAGI. The ends were cut back, 2 bases at V and 9 bases at J, with 15 bases in the middle. This CDR3 reads CASSYRGRMETQYF. CDR3 nucleotide sequence: TGTGCCAGCAGTTACCGGGGGAGAATGGAAACGCAGTATTTT.

The rearrangement joins TRBV4-1 to TRBJ2-7; 11 bases are a match to TRBD2. V was clipped by 2 bases and J by 6 bases; unmatched bases: 18. CDR1 and CDR2 (germline): MGHRA, YSYEKL. The CDR3 extends over 19 amino acids. This chain's CDR3 is CASSQSGTSGIEIAGEQYF. The CDR3 DNA follows: TGCGCCAGCAGCCAATCGGGGACTAGCGGCATAGAAATCGCGGGCGAGCAGTACTTC.

The chain carries TRBV3-1 (or the pseudogene TRBV3-2) and TRBJ2-1, with 16 bases fitting TRBD2. Germline assignment: CDR1 LGHDT and CDR2 YNNKEL (reference sequence). The CDR3 covers 16 residues. With 3 bases clipped from V and 6 bases from J, the junction kept 2 bases outside the gene matches. The CDR3 region has the DNA TGTGCCAGCAGCCAGGGACTAGCGGGAGGGGGCAATGAGCAGTTCTTC. It specifies CASSQGLAGGGNEQFF.